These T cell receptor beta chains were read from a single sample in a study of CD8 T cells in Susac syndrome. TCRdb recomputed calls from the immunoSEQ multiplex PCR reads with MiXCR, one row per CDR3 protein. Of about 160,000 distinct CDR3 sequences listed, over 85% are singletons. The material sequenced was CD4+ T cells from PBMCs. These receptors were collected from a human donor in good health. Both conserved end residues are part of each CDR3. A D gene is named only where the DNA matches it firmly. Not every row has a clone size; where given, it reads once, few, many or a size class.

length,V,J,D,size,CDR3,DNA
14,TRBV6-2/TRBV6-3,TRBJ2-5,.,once,CASSYSTVFETQYF,TGTGCCAGCAGTTACTCGACGGTTTTTGAGACCCAGTACTTC
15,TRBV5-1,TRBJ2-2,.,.,CASSLATTNTGELFF,TGCGCCAGCAGCTTGGCCACAACAAACACCGGGGAGCTGTTTTTT
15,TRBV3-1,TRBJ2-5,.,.,CASSPTMVPQETQYF,TGTGCCAGCAGCCCAACAATGGTTCCTCAAGAGACCCAGTACTTC
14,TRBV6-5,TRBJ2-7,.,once,CASSYQDVTYEQYF,TGTGCCAGCAGTTACCAGGACGTAACCTACGAGCAGTACTTC
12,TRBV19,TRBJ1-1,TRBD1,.,CATSDREAEAFF,TGTGCCACCTCGGACAGGGAGGCTGAAGCTTTCTTT
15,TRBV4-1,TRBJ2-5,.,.,CASSRYGAGAETQYF,TGCGCCAGCAGCCGATACGGGGCAGGGGCAGAGACCCAGTACTTC
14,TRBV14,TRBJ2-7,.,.,CASSPDSHAYEQYF,TGTGCCAGCAGCCCTGACTCCCATGCCTACGAGCAGTACTTC
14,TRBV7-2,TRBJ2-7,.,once,CASSLEFSSYEQYF,TGTGCCAGCAGCTTAGAGTTCAGCTCCTACGAGCAGTACTTC
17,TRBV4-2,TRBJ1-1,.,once,CASSQANPRGADTEAFF,TGTGCCAGCAGCCAAGCCAACCCCCGGGGGGCTGACACTGAAGCTTTCTTT
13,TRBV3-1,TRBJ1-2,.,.,CASSLKTRTAYTF,TGTGCCAGCAGCCTAAAGACCCGGACGGCTTACACCTTC
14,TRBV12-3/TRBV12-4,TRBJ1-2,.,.,CAIKGGGDRGGYTF,TGTGCCATCAAGGGCGGAGGGGACCGGGGAGGCTACACCTTC
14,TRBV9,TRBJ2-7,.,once,CASSVGLTPGEQYF,TGTGCCAGCAGTGTTGGACTGACCCCGGGGGAGCAGTACTTC
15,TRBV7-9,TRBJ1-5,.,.,CASSFEGGGNQPQHF,TGTGCCAGCAGCTTTGAGGGAGGTGGGAATCAGCCCCAGCATTTT
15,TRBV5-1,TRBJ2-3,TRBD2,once,CASSLGGTSGDTQYF,TGCGCCAGCAGCTTGGGTGGGACTAGCGGAGATACGCAGTATTTT
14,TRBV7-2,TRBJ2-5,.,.,CASSWSGGQKTQYF,TGTGCCAGCAGCTGGTCGGGGGGCCAGAAGACCCAGTACTTC
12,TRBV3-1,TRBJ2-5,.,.,CANSQVLETQYF,TGTGCCAACAGCCAAGTCTTAGAGACCCAGTACTTC
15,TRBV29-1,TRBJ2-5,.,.,CSVKNGQGGRETQYF,TGCAGCGTCAAAAACGGGCAGGGTGGAAGGGAGACCCAGTACTTC
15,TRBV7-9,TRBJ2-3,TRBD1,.,CASSPPTWDSDTQYF,TGTGCCAGCAGCCCGCCGACTTGGGACAGCGATACGCAGTATTTT
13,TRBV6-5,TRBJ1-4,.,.,CASSYNRNEKLFF,TGTGCCAGCAGTTACAACCGGAATGAAAAACTGTTTTTT
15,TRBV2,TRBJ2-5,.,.,CASSEEWGAGETQYF,TGTGCCAGCAGTGAAGAGTGGGGGGCGGGGGAGACCCAGTACTTC
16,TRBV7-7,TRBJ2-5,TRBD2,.,CASSPGLAGVQETQYF,TGTGCCAGCAGCCCCGGACTAGCGGGGGTACAAGAGACCCAGTACTTC
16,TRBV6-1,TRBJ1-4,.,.,CASRLRTSPGSEKLFF,TGTGCCAGCAGGCTTCGGACCTCCCCGGGAAGTGAAAAACTGTTTTTT
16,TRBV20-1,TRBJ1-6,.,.,CSARDLGKGINSPLHF,TGCAGTGCTAGAGATCTGGGAAAGGGGATAAATTCACCCCTCCACTTT
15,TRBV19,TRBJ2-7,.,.,CASSSWGGDHYEQYF,TGTGCCAGTAGTAGTTGGGGCGGGGACCACTACGAGCAGTACTTC
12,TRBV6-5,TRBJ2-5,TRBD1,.,CASRQGRETQYF,TGTGCCAGCCGACAGGGCAGGGAGACCCAGTACTTC
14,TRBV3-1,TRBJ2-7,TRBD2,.,CASRTSGGSNEQYF,TGTGCCAGTCGGACTAGCGGGGGAAGCAACGAGCAGTACTTC
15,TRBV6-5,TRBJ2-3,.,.,CASTLTATSTDTQYF,TGTGCCAGCACCCTGACCGCTACTAGCACAGATACGCAGTATTTT
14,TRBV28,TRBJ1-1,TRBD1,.,CASVRGGAGTEAFF,TGTGCCAGCGTCAGGGGGGGGGCTGGCACTGAAGCTTTCTTT
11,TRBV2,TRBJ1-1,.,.,CASGRFVEAFF,TGTGCCAGCGGGAGGTTTGTGGAAGCTTTCTTT
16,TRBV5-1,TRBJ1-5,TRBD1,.,CASSLDGRGPGQPQHF,TGCGCCAGCAGCTTGGATGGCAGGGGGCCCGGTCAGCCCCAGCATTTT
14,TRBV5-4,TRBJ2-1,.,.,CASSLLAAGSKQFF,TGTGCCAGCAGCTTGTTGGCGGCGGGGTCCAAGCAGTTCTTC
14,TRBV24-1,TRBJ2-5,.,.,CATSESAYQETQYF,TGTGCCACCAGTGAATCCGCATATCAAGAGACCCAGTACTTC
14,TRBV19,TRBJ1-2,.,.,CASSTRDNLRGYTF,TGTGCCAGTAGTACCAGGGACAATTTACGTGGCTACACCTTC
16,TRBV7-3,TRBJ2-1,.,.,CASSLRGSGGYNEQFF,TGTGCCAGCAGCTTAAGGGGTTCCGGGGGCTACAATGAGCAGTTCTTC
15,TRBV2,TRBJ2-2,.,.,CASSGTEQNTGELFF,TGTGCCAGCAGTGGGACGGAACAGAACACCGGGGAGCTGTTTTTT
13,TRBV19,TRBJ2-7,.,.,CASSVEGGYEQYF,TGTGCCAGTAGTGTGGAGGGTGGCTACGAGCAGTACTTC
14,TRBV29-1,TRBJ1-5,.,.,CSAATQGNNQPQHF,TGCAGCGCTGCGACACAGGGAAACAATCAGCCCCAGCATTTT
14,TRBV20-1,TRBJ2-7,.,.,CSARDRGAHYEQYF,TGCAGTGCTAGAGATCGGGGGGCGCACTACGAGCAGTACTTC
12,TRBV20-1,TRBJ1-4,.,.,CSARDLAMKLFF,TGCAGTGCTAGAGATTTGGCAATGAAACTGTTTTTT
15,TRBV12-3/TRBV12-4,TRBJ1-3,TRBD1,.,CASSPGDSSGNTIYF,TGTGCCAGCAGCCCCGGGGACAGCTCTGGAAACACCATATATTTT
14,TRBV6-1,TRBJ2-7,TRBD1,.,CASSDDGQVREQYF,TGTGCCAGCAGTGATGACGGACAGGTACGGGAGCAGTACTTC
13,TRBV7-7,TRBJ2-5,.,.,CASTGGIGETQYF,TGTGCCAGCACAGGGGGGATCGGAGAGACCCAGTACTTC
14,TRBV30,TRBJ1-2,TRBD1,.,CAWIRQGGNYGYTF,TGTGCCTGGATCCGACAGGGAGGAAACTATGGCTACACCTTC
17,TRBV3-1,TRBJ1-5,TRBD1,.,CASSQDGGTGSSQPQHF,TGTGCCAGCAGCCAAGACGGAGGGACAGGGAGTTCTCAGCCCCAGCATTTT